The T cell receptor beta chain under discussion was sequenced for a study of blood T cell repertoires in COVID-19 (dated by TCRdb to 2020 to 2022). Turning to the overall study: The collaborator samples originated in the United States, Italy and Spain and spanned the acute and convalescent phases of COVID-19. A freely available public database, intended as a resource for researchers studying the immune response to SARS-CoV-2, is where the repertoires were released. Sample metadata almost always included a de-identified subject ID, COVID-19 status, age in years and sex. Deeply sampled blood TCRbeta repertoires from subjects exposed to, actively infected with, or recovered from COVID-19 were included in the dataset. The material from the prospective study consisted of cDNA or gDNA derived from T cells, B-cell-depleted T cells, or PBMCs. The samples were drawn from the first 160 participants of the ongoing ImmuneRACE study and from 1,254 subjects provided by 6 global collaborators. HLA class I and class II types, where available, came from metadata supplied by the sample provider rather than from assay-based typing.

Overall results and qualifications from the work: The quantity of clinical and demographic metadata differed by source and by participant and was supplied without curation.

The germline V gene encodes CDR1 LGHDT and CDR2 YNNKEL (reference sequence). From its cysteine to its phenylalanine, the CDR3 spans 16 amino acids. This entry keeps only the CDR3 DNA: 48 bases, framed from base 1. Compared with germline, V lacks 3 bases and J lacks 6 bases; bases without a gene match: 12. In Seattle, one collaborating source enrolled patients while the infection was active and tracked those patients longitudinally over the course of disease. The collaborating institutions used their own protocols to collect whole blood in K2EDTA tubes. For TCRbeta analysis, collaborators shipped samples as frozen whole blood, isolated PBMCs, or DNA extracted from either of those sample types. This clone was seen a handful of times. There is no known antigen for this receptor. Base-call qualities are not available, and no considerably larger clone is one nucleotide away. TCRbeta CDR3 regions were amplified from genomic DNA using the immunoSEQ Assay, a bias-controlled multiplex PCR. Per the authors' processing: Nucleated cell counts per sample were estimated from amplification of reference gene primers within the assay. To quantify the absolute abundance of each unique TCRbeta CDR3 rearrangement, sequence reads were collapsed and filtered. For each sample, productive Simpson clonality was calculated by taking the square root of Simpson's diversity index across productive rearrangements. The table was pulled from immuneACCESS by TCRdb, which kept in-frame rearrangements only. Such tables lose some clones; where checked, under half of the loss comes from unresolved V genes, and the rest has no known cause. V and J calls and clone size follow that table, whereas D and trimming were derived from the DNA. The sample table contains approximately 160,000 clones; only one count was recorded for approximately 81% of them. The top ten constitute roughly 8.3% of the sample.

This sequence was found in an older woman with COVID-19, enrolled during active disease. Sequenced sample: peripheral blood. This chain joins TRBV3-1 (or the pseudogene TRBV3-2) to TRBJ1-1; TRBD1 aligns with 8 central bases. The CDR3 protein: CASSHKILQGGAEAFF. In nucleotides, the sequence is TGTGCCAGCAGCCATAAAATACTACAGGGGGGAGCTGAAGCTTTCTTT.